This passage covers 26 T cell receptor beta chains from one sample sequenced in a study of blood T cell repertoires in COVID-19. Sequencing used immunoSEQ multiplex PCR; TCRdb keeps in-frame clones, though not all of them. The data contain about 100,000 clones, 86% of them singletons. Sequenced: peripheral blood. These receptors were obtained from a man older than 75 with active or convalescent COVID-19.

The chain recombines TRBV4-3 with TRBJ2-2, with D unresolved. The CDR3 contains 14 residues. CDR1 is LGHNA, CDR2 YSLEER, per germline. The V and J ends lost 0 bases and 5 bases respectively, with 7 bases between them. The CDR3, as DNA: TGCGCCAGCAGCCAAGACCCGAGAACCGGGGAGCTGTTTTTT. It is translated as CASSQDPRTGELFF.

The J gene is TRBJ1-5, the V gene TRBV19; 7 bases agree with TRBD1. The CDR3 covers 17 residues. CDR1 is LNHDA and CDR2 is SQIVND in the germline V gene (reference sequence). Trimming took 6 bases from V and 2 from J; bases not matched to a gene: 13. The chain's CDR3 is CASSHGTVKSGNQPQHF. DNA of the CDR3: TGTGCCAGTAGCCATGGGACAGTTAAGTCGGGCAATCAGCCCCAGCATTTT. Drawing the rest from reference TRBV19 and TRBJ1-5, the complete variable domain is DGGITQSPKYLFRKEGQNVTLSCEQNLNHDAMYWYRQDPGQGLRLIYYSQIVNDFQKGDIAEGYSVSREKKESFPLTVTSAQKNPTAFYLCASSHGTVKSGNQPQHFGDGTRLSIL.

V and J are TRBV28 and TRBJ2-6; the D gene is possibly TRBD2 (6 bases). Between the trimmed V and J ends, which lost 5 bases and 0 bases, there was a span of 14 bases. Germline lookup yields CDR1 MDHEN and CDR2 SYDVKM. The CDR3 extends over 17 amino acids. The CDR3 reads CASSRGDGLSGANVLTF. CDR3 nucleotides: TGTGCCAGCAGTCGCGGGGACGGGCTCTCTGGGGCCAACGTCCTGACTTTC.

V gene TRBV5-1 combines with J gene TRBJ2-5; TRBD2 matches at 11 bases. The CDR3 contains 14 residues. V gave up 4 bases and J gave up 4 bases; unmatched junction bases: 3. Germline V lookup: CDR1 SGHRS, CDR2 YFSETQ. CDR3 nucleotide sequence: TGCGCCAGCAGCAGAGGACTAGCGGGAGAGACCCAGTACTTC. It is translated as CASSRGLAGETQYF.

The J gene is TRBJ1-2, the V gene TRBV12-5; D is unclear. The V gene lost 1 base and the J gene lost 2 bases, with 5 bases spanning the gap. The CDR3 totals 13 residues. Germline V gene lookup returns CDR1 LGHNT and CDR2 FRNRAP. DNA for the CDR3: TGTGCTAGTGGTTTGGCCGTGAACTATGGCTACACCTTC. It translates to CASGLAVNYGYTF.

This clone was seen once. J is TRBJ2-7 and V is TRBV3-1 (or the pseudogene TRBV3-2), with 13 nucleotides matching TRBD2. CDR1 LGHDT and CDR2 YNNKEL come from the germline V gene (reference sequence). Trimming at V came to 4 bases and at J to 5 bases, leaving 5 bases not matched to a gene. CDR3 length equals 15 residues. The CDR3: CASSLRTSGSHEQYF. The CDR3 DNA reads as TGTGCCAGCAGCCTACGGACTAGCGGGAGCCACGAGCAGTACTTC.

The chain carries TRBV5-1 and TRBJ2-7; D gene unclear. CDR1 and CDR2 from the germline V gene are SGHRS and YFSETQ. The V gene lost 4 bases and the J gene lost 0 bases, with 14 bases spanning the gap. This CDR3 is built from 15 residues. The CDR3 reads CASSPRGESSYEQYF. The CDR3 coding sequence is TGCGCCAGCAGCCCTCGAGGCGAGAGCTCCTACGAGCAGTACTTC.

The genes are TRBV5-4 and TRBJ2-3; TRBD2 aligns across 7 bases. J was trimmed by 0 bases and V by 4 bases; bases with no gene match: 5. Germline V gives CDR1 SGHNT, CDR2 YYREEE (reference sequence). The CDR3 has 15 residues. CDR3 DNA sequence: TGTGCCAGCAGCAAAAATAGCGGGAGCACAGATACGCAGTATTTT. Protein product: CASSKNSGSTDTQYF. Supplemented by reference TRBV5-4 and TRBJ2-3, the full variable domain reads ETGVTQSPTHLIKTRGQQVTLRCSSQSGHNTVSWYQQALGQGPQFIFQYYREEENGRGNFPPRFSGLQFPNYSSELNVNALELDDSALYLCASSKNSGSTDTQYFGPGTRLTVL.

The chain employs TRBV9 and TRBJ1-2, with TRBD1 identical over 8 bases. CDR3 length: 14 amino acids. Germline trimming cut 0 bases from V and 8 bases from J; bases unmatched to any gene: 6. CDR1 is SGDLS and CDR2 is YYNGEE in the germline V gene. CDR3 residues: CASSVGAGGRGYTF. Here the CDR3 DNA reads TGTGCCAGCAGCGTAGGCGCAGGGGGCCGGGGCTACACCTTC.

V is TRBV29-1 and J is TRBJ1-2, with 7 bases fitting TRBD1. The CDR3 runs to 14 residues. Germline V gene lookup returns CDR1 SQVTM and CDR2 ANQGSEA. The V segment lost 6 bases and the J segment 2 bases; nucleotides outside the gene matches: 9. This CDR3 reads CSVETGSPNYGYTF. The CDR3 DNA reads as TGCAGCGTAGAGACAGGGAGTCCAAACTATGGCTACACCTTC.

The chain couples TRBV6-2 or TRBV6-3 to TRBJ1-6, with D uncertain. This CDR3 has 17 residues. The germline CDR1 and CDR2 sequences are MNHEY and SVGEGT. V dropped 4 bases and J dropped 8 bases, with 21 bases sitting between them. The CDR3 DNA follows: TGTGCCAGCAGTTTCACCTCACGGAGGTCGTATGATTCACCCCTCCACTTT. It encodes CASSFTSRRSYDSPLHF.

V is TRBV9 and J is TRBJ2-7, with 9 positions matching TRBD1. This CDR3 comprises 16 residues. J gave up 3 bases and V 4 bases, and 11 bases lay outside the gene matches. Germline CDR1 reads SGDLS; CDR2 reads YYNGEE. CDR3 in amino acids: CASSTGTGFLSYEQYF. The CDR3 bases are TGTGCCAGCAGCACCGGGACAGGGTTTCTCAGCTACGAGCAGTACTTC.

The rearrangement joins TRBV7-6 to TRBJ1-2; D is possibly TRBD1 (6 bases). CDR1 and CDR2 from the germline V gene are SGHVS and FNYEAQ. This CDR3 has 15 residues. Trimming removed 1 base from V and 2 bases from J, with 11 bases in between. The CDR3 sequence: CASSLDGQSNYGYTF. The CDR3 bases are TGTGCCAGCAGCTTAGATGGACAGTCAAACTATGGCTACACCTTC.

The V and J genes are TRBV6-2 or TRBV6-3 and TRBJ2-1; 8 bases are a match to TRBD2. The germline gives CDR1 MNHEY, CDR2 SVGEGT. The CDR3 length is 12 residues. Trimming took 6 bases from V and 9 from J; bases not matched to a gene: 4. As DNA, the CDR3 is TGTGCCAGCAGCACCCGGGAGGGTGAGCAGTTCTTC. As protein: CASSTREGEQFF.

V gene TRBV28 combines with J gene TRBJ1-5, with D unclear. CDR1 and CDR2 (germline): MDHEN, SYDVKM. The CDR3 covers 14 residues. The V and J ends lost 1 base and 4 bases respectively, with 8 bases between them. CDR3 amino acids: CASSLLQINQPQHF. The CDR3 region has the DNA TGTGCCAGCAGTTTATTGCAGATAAATCAGCCCCAGCATTTT.

This clone appeared once. This sequence joins TRBV6-2 or TRBV6-3 and TRBJ1-2; D gene unclear. The CDR3 loop spans 15 amino acids. Germline lookup yields CDR1 MNHEY and CDR2 SVGEGT. V was cut by 2 bases and J by 6 bases, with 16 bases left in between. The CDR3 DNA reads TGTGCCAGCAGTTACGCGGACTCGCTATGGGATGGCTACACCTTC. Protein product: CASSYADSLWDGYTF.

V usage is TRBV5-1 and J usage is TRBJ2-5; 7 bases are a match to TRBD2. This CDR3 comprises 15 residues. Looked up from germline, CDR1 is SGHRS and CDR2 is YFSETQ. V gave up 4 bases and J gave up 5 bases; unmatched junction bases: 11. DNA for the CDR3: TGCGCCAGCAGCCCCAGGGCGGGAGAAGTCGAGACCCAGTACTTC. Translation gives CASSPRAGEVETQYF.

Note on this clone: The same CDR3 arises from other DNA sequences in this sample as well. The J gene is TRBJ2-7, the V gene TRBV6-5; 12 nucleotides line up with TRBD2. This CDR3 comprises 15 residues. J lost 4 bases, V lost 0 bases, and 1 base had no gene match. Germline lookup yields CDR1 MNHEY and CDR2 SVGAGI. CDR3 protein: CASSYSTSGRYEQYF. CDR3 sequence (DNA): TGTGCCAGCAGTTACTCCACTAGCGGGAGGTACGAGCAGTACTTC.

This clone appeared once. The V gene is TRBV28, the J gene TRBJ1-1; D is uncertain. Trimming took 1 base from V and 7 from J, leaving 16 bases between them. Germline lookup yields CDR1 MDHEN and CDR2 SYDVKM. The length of the CDR3 is 15 residues. The CDR3 loop reads CASSLSGGGRGEAFF. The CDR3, as DNA: TGTGCCAGCAGTTTATCCGGAGGCGGGCGGGGTGAAGCTTTCTTT.

The CDR3 is CASSQQGSNQPQHF. In DNA form, the CDR3 reads TGTGCCAGCAGTCAACAGGGGAGCAATCAGCCCCAGCATTTT. V usage is TRBV27 and J usage is TRBJ1-5; 7 bases are shared with TRBD1. The CDR3 covers 14 residues. In germline, CDR1 is MNHEY, CDR2 SMNVEV (reference sequence). V lost 5 bases, J lost 1 base, and 2 bases stayed unmatched.

The J gene is TRBJ2-5, the V gene TRBV11-2, with TRBD1 identical over 7 bases. Germline lookup yields CDR1 SGHAT and CDR2 FQNNGV. Trimming removed 4 bases from V and 5 bases from J; junction bases left unmatched: 10. The CDR3 length is 15 residues. Here the CDR3 reads CASSSNTGVPETQYF. Written as DNA, the CDR3 is TGTGCCAGCAGCTCAAATACAGGGGTTCCGGAGACCCAGTACTTC.

This clone turned up a few times. The chain employs TRBV7-9 and TRBJ2-5; TRBD2 matches at 7 bases. Germline V gene lookup returns CDR1 SEHNR and CDR2 FQNEAQ (reference sequence). Unmatched junction bases numbered 17, after V lost 11 bases and J lost 5 bases. The CDR3 sequence is 15 residues long. The CDR3 bases are TGTGCCGAGGGCCGAGGGAGCGGACTAGGGGAGACCCAGTACTTC. Its protein is CAEGRGSGLGETQYF.

This chain links TRBV5-1 with TRBJ2-3, with 7 bases identical to TRBD2. The germline V gene encodes CDR1 SGHRS and CDR2 YFSETQ. J lost 5 bases, V lost 0 bases, and 3 bases had no gene match. CDR3 length: 14 amino acids. The CDR3 region has the DNA TGCGCCAGCAGCTTGGAGGGAGGGATAGATACGCAGTATTTT. Its protein is CASSLEGGIDTQYF.

This clone came up once. The chain joins TRBV11-2 to TRBJ2-7; 10 bases are a match to TRBD1. Germline V gene sequence: CDR1 SGHAT, CDR2 FQNNGV. This CDR3 comprises 15 residues. Losses at the gene ends were 2 bases for V and 4 bases for J; bases not matched to a gene: 5. This CDR3 is CASSLTDRGLYEQYF. Written as DNA, the CDR3 is TGTGCCAGCAGCTTAACAGACAGGGGGCTTTACGAGCAGTACTTC.

The chain carries TRBV3-1 (or the pseudogene TRBV3-2) and TRBJ1-3; D gene unclear. This CDR3 comprises 20 residues. Per the germline V gene, CDR1 is LGHDT and CDR2 is YNNKEL (reference sequence). V lost 1 base to trimming and J lost 0 bases, with 22 bases between them. The CDR3 spells CASSQVRSAVTGASGNTIYF. The CDR3, as DNA: TGTGCCAGCAGCCAAGTTAGGAGCGCTGTGACGGGAGCCTCTGGAAACACCATATATTTT.

The chain joins TRBV6-5 to TRBJ2-1; TRBD2 aligns across 10 bases. Germline lookup yields CDR1 MNHEY and CDR2 SVGAGI. Germline trimming cut 3 bases from V and 6 bases from J; bases unmatched to any gene: 8. The CDR3 is 16 amino acids. This CDR3 is CASSYSAGGIFNEQFF. For the CDR3, the DNA is TGTGCCAGCAGTTATTCAGCGGGAGGGATTTTCAATGAGCAGTTCTTC.